The rows below give T cell receptor beta chains drawn from one sample of a study of blood T cell repertoires in COVID-19. TCRdb keeps only in-frame clones here, not all; method: immunoSEQ multiplex PCR. The table shows 150,000 to 250,000 clones, with 87% occurring only once. Sequenced: PBMCs or T cells enriched from blood (not recorded which). The receptor set was obtained from a woman in her 30s who had recovered from COVID-19. Both conserved end residues are part of each CDR3. D genes are given only for firm matches. The size entry is marked missing in some rows and otherwise reads once, few, many or a size class.

j_call	clone_size	d_call	v_call	cdr3_nt	cdr3_aa
TRBJ1-4	.	TRBD1	TRBV6-5	TGTGCCAGCAGTCGACAGGGAGGTGAAAAACTGTTTTTT	CASSRQGGEKLFF
TRBJ1-5	once	.	TRBV24-1	TGTGCCAGTGGGGGAGGGGACAATCAGCCCCAGCATTTT	CASGGGDNQPQHF
TRBJ1-1	once	.	TRBV3-1/TRBV3-2	TGTGCCAGCAGCCAGGTACAGGGAAATGAAGCTTTCTTT	CASSQVQGNEAFF
TRBJ2-7	once	.	TRBV18	TGTGCCAGCTCACCACGAGGACTACACCTTTACGAGCAGTACTTC	CASSPRGLHLYEQYF
TRBJ2-1	.	TRBD2	TRBV14	TGTGCCAGCAGCCCAAGAACTAGCGGGAGGTTTAGTGAGCAGTTCTTC	CASSPRTSGRFSEQFF
TRBJ2-2	few	.	TRBV6-2/TRBV6-3	TGTGCCAGCAGCAGCCGACCAGGACAACCTCATGGGACCGGGGAGCTGTTTTTT	CASSSRPGQPHGTGELFF
TRBJ1-1	.	.	TRBV11-3	TGTGCCAGCAGCTTATCGGGGGTGAACACTGAAGCTTTCTTT	CASSLSGVNTEAFF
TRBJ2-7	.	TRBD2	TRBV4-3	TGCGCCAGCCAGACTAGCGGGAGGGCAGGCGAGCAGTACTTC	CASQTSGRAGEQYF
TRBJ2-1	.	.	TRBV7-3	TGTGCCAGCAGCTCGACCGGGAATGGGAACAATGAGCAGTTCTTC	CASSSTGNGNNEQFF
TRBJ1-2	.	.	TRBV13	TGTGCCAGCAGCTTAGACCAGTCTAACTATGGCTACACCTTC	CASSLDQSNYGYTF
TRBJ1-6	.	.	TRBV27	TGTGCCAGCAGTCTAGCCCCGTACGGGTCACCCCTCCACTTT	CASSLAPYGSPLHF
TRBJ2-2	.	.	TRBV6-6	TGTGCCAGCAGTTACTCGGGGGGGCGGAGCACCGGGGAGCTGTTTTTT	CASSYSGGRSTGELFF
TRBJ2-5	.	TRBD2	TRBV9	TGTGCCAGCAGCGTCAGTAGCGGGAACGGGGAGACCCAGTACTTC	CASSVSSGNGETQYF
TRBJ1-1	.	.	TRBV14	TGTGCCAGCAGCCAAGAAGGGGCCGGGCCGGTGGGCACTGAAGCTTTCTTT	CASSQEGAGPVGTEAFF
TRBJ1-1	.	TRBD1	TRBV6-5	TGTGCCAGCAGCCCGGACAGGGAGGATTATACTGAAGCTTTCTTT	CASSPDREDYTEAFF
TRBJ2-5	.	.	TRBV3-1/TRBV3-2	TGTGCCAGCACCGCGGGAATCCAAGAGACCCAGTACTTC	CASTAGIQETQYF
TRBJ2-2	.	.	TRBV11-3	TGTGCCAGCAGCTTAGTAACCGGGGAGCTGTTTTTT	CASSLVTGELFF
TRBJ1-6	.	.	TRBV6-2/TRBV6-3	TGTGCCAGCAGTTACGTCAGGACTGATTCACCCCTCCACTTT	CASSYVRTDSPLHF
TRBJ2-5	.	.	TRBV4-1	TGCGCCAGCAGCCAAGACTGGAGCCGAAACCAAGAGACCCAGTACTTC	CASSQDWSRNQETQYF
TRBJ1-2	.	TRBD1	TRBV27	TGTGCCAGCAGTGTGACAGGGGGAAATGGCTACACCTTC	CASSVTGGNGYTF
TRBJ1-1	.	.	TRBV4-1	TGCGCCAGCAGCCAAGATTTAGAGAACACTGAAGCTTTCTTT	CASSQDLENTEAFF
TRBJ1-4	.	.	TRBV30	TGTGCCTGGACCTTGGCGGGGATTGCAACTAATGAAAAACTGTTTTTT	CAWTLAGIATNEKLFF
TRBJ1-4	.	TRBD1	TRBV5-5	TGTGCCAGCAGCCCGGGACAGAGCGTCGCAACTAATGAAAAACTGTTTTTT	CASSPGQSVATNEKLFF
TRBJ1-2	few	TRBD1	TRBV5-1	TGCGCCAGCAGCGCCGGGACAGGGGAGGGCTACACCTTC	CASSAGTGEGYTF
TRBJ2-7	.	TRBD2	TRBV15	TGTGCCACCAGCAGACTAGCGGGAAGCTACGAGCAGTACTTC	CATSRLAGSYEQYF
TRBJ2-5	once	TRBD2	TRBV11-2	TGTGCCAGCAGCCCTGGGGGGGCTAGCGGGGTGGAGACCCAGTACTTC	CASSPGGASGVETQYF
TRBJ2-1	.	TRBD2	TRBV19	TGTGCCAGTATCTCCTCCCGGGGACTAGCGGGATCTAATGAGCAGTTCTTC	CASISSRGLAGSNEQFF
TRBJ1-1	.	.	TRBV11-3	TGTGCCAGCAGCTCCCCGGGGGGGGCCACTGAAGCTTTCTTT	CASSSPGGATEAFF
TRBJ1-1	.	.	TRBV5-1	TGCGCCAGCAGCTTGGAATCCAGCACTGAAGCTTTCTTT	CASSLESSTEAFF
TRBJ1-3	.	TRBD1	TRBV12-3/TRBV12-4	TGTGCCAGCCGACAGGGGTTTGACACCATATATTTT	CASRQGFDTIYF
TRBJ2-2	.	TRBD1	TRBV19	TGTGCCAGTGAAGACAGGGGATTGATCAGCGGGGAGCTGTTTTTT	CASEDRGLISGELFF
TRBJ2-1	once	TRBD2	TRBV11-3	TGTGCCAGCAGCCCCAGTCCAGCGGGAAATGAGCAGTTCTTC	CASSPSPAGNEQFF
TRBJ2-7	.	.	TRBV7-2	TGTGCCAGCAGCTTAGGCGGGGGCCTCTCCTACGAGCAGTACTTC	CASSLGGGLSYEQYF
TRBJ1-3	.	.	TRBV14	TGTGCCAGCAGCCAAGGTTTAGGCAGGGCTGGAAACACCATATATTTT	CASSQGLGRAGNTIYF
TRBJ1-3	.	.	TRBV7-3	TGTGCCAGCAGCTTGAGCTCTGGAAACACCATATATTTT	CASSLSSGNTIYF
TRBJ2-3	.	.	TRBV11-2	TGTGCCAGCAGCTCCGACAGTCTCAGCACAGATACGCAGTATTTT	CASSSDSLSTDTQYF
TRBJ2-3	.	TRBD1	TRBV10-3	TGTGCCACCAATCCGGGACAGGGGGCCGAAGATACGCAGTATTTT	CATNPGQGAEDTQYF
TRBJ1-5	.	TRBD1	TRBV19	TGTGCCAGTAGAAGGACAGGGAGGGATCAGCCCCAGCATTTT	CASRRTGRDQPQHF
TRBJ2-5	few	.	TRBV4-1	TGCGCCAGCAGCCAAGGGTTTCCAGGTGAGACCCAGTACTTC	CASSQGFPGETQYF
TRBJ2-1	.	TRBD1	TRBV24-1	TGTGCCACCAGTGATTTGGGACAGGATGTCGATGAGCAGTTCTTC	CATSDLGQDVDEQFF
TRBJ2-1	.	TRBD2	TRBV5-1	TGCGCCAGCAGCTCCTCTAGCGGGAGTCACAATGAGCAGTTCTTC	CASSSSSGSHNEQFF
TRBJ2-7	.	TRBD1	TRBV6-1	TGTGCCAGCAGTCAACAGGGGTACGAGCAGTACTTC	CASSQQGYEQYF
TRBJ1-2	.	.	TRBV4-2	TGTGCCAGCAGCCAGGGAGCGGGGTCGGGTGGCTACACCTTC	CASSQGAGSGGYTF
TRBJ2-7	.	.	TRBV7-2	TGTGCCAGCAGCTTAGTATCCATCCAGACCTACGAGCAGTACTTC	CASSLVSIQTYEQYF
TRBJ2-3	.	TRBD1	TRBV5-1	TGCGCCAGCAGCGCCAGGGGGCCCTACCCCACAGATACGCAGTATTTT	CASSARGPYPTDTQYF
TRBJ2-1	.	TRBD2	TRBV5-1	TGCGCCAGCAGAATGACAGAGACTAGCGGGGGGTTCGAGCAGTTCTTC	CASRMTETSGGFEQFF
TRBJ2-5	once	.	TRBV24-1	TGTGCCACCAGTGACCAGAAGAAAGAGACCCAGTACTTC	CATSDQKKETQYF